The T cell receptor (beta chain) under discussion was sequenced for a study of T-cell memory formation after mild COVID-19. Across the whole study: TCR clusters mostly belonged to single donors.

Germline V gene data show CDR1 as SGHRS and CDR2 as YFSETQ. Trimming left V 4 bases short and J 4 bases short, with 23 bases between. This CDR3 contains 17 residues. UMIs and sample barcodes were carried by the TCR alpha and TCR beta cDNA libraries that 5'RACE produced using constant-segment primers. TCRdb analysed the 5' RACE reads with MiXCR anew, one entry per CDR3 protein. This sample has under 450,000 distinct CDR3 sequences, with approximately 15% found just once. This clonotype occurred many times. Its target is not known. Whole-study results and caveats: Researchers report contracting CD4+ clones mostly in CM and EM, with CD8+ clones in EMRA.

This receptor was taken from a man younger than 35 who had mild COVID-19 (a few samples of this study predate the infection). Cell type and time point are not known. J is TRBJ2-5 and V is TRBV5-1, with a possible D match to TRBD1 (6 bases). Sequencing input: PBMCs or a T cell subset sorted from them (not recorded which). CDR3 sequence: CASSPEPPDSNSETQYF. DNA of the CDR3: TGCGCCAGCAGCCCAGAACCTCCGGACAGCAATTCAGAGACCCAGTACTTC.